This T cell receptor beta chain appears in the sequencing data of a study of blood T cell repertoires in COVID-19. For the study at large: Sites across the United States, Italy and Spain contributed samples from acute and convalescent COVID-19. T cells, B-cell-depleted T cells, or PBMCs supplied cDNA or gDNA.

Sequenced by immunoSEQ multiplex PCR; TCRdb stores in-frame clones only, minus some. In the table there are approximately 200,000 clones, around 89% of which are singletons. V lost 5 bases to trimming and J lost 7 bases, with 8 bases between them. CDR3 size: 12 residues. Germline CDR1 is ENHRY and CDR2 is SYGVKD. The clonotype was recovered from a man aged 70 or older with acute or convalescent COVID-19. V usage is TRBV10-3 and J usage is TRBJ2-2; the D is unclear. Source material: peripheral blood. As DNA, the CDR3 is TGTGCCATCAGTCTTGAGGTCGGGGAGCTGTTTTTT. Translation gives CAISLEVGELFF.